These 12 T cell receptor beta chains were sequenced from one sample in a study of blood T cell repertoires in COVID-19. Here immunoSEQ multiplex PCR was the method, and the copy in TCRdb shows in-frame clones only, minus some. In the table there are under 250,000 clones, 86% of which are singletons. Material: peripheral blood. The receptors stem from a woman older than 75 with COVID-19, enrolled during active disease.

This clone was counted a single time. The chain is built from TRBV11-3 and TRBJ2-2, with D perhaps TRBD2 (6 bases). The CDR3 covers 16 residues. Germline V gene data show CDR1 as SGHNT and CDR2 as YENEEA. Trimming took 5 bases from V and 0 from J, leaving 13 bases between them. The CDR3 spells CASSPRTIPNTGELFF. The CDR3 nucleotides read TGTGCCAGCAGCCCTCGGACTATCCCGAACACCGGGGAGCTGTTTTTT.

This clone came up a few times. The V call is TRBV19, the J call TRBJ1-2; D uncertain. Germline V lookup: CDR1 LNHDA, CDR2 SQIVND (reference sequence). Trimming took off 2 bases at V and 7 bases at J, with 11 bases between the two ends. CDR3 length: 13 residues. Written as DNA, the CDR3 is TGTGCCAGTAGTATAAACGGCGAGGGTGGCTACACCTTC. It translates to CASSINGEGGYTF.

The CDR3 sequence is CASSLRSTYYEQYF. The CDR3 coding sequence is TGTGCCAGCAGCTTAAGAAGCACGTACTACGAGCAGTACTTC. The rearrangement joins TRBV3-1 (or the pseudogene TRBV3-2) to TRBJ2-7; D not resolved. The V gene lost 5 bases and the J gene lost 3 bases, with 14 bases spanning the gap. Germline V gene data show CDR1 as LGHDT and CDR2 as YNNKEL (reference sequence). This CDR3 has 14 amino acids.

The chain links TRBV4-2 to TRBJ2-7; D unclear. The CDR3 runs 14 residues. V gave up 0 bases and J gave up 1 base, with 7 bases separating them. The V gene's germline CDR1 is LGHNA and CDR2 YNFKEQ. This chain's CDR3 is CASSQDMQSYEQYF. CDR3 nucleotides: TGTGCCAGCAGCCAAGATATGCAGTCCTACGAGCAGTACTTC.

The V call is TRBV30, the J call TRBJ1-2; 7 bases line up with TRBD1. Germline assignment: CDR1 GTSNPN and CDR2 SVGIG (reference sequence). J lost 5 bases, V lost 3 bases, and 6 bases had no gene match. The CDR3 covers 13 residues. CDR3 coding DNA: TGTGCCTGGAGAGCCGGACAGGCTTATGGCTACACCTTC. Translating gives CAWRAGQAYGYTF.

V and J are TRBV28 and TRBJ1-2; D gene uncertain. CDR1 MDHEN and CDR2 SYDVKM come from the germline V gene. There are 13 residues in the CDR3. V was pared by 10 bases and J by 1 base, with 13 bases between. As DNA, the CDR3 is TGTGCCACCGGCGGCGGCCGTAACTATGGCTACACCTTC. Translated, it gives CATGGGRNYGYTF.

This clone turned up a few times. The gene calls are TRBV5-4 and TRBJ1-6, with D perhaps matching TRBD1 (5 bases). Germline CDR1 is SGHNT and CDR2 is YYREEE (reference sequence). CDR3 size: 15 residues. Between the trimmed V and J ends, which lost 1 base and 12 bases, there was a span of 17 bases. The CDR3 sequence is CASSLSAGTGEPLHF. The CDR3 DNA is TGTGCCAGCAGCTTGTCCGCAGGTACGGGGGAACCCCTCCACTTT.

The chain is built from TRBV15 and TRBJ2-3, with 10 bases lining up with TRBD2. The CDR3 totals 19 residues. Germline CDR1 reads LNHNV; CDR2 reads YYDKDF (reference sequence). Trimming removed 2 bases from V and 0 bases from J; junction bases left unmatched: 11. CDR3 nucleotides: TGTGCCACCAGCAGATTCCCGGGACTAGCGTCAGAGAGCACAGATACGCAGTATTTT. Protein product: CATSRFPGLASESTDTQYF.

V and J are TRBV7-8 and TRBJ1-2, with 8 bases identical to TRBD1. CDR3 length: 13 amino acids. The germline V gene encodes CDR1 SGHVS and CDR2 FQNEAQ. J lost 7 bases, V lost 3 bases, and 4 bases had no gene match. The CDR3 is CASSFRQGSGYTF. CDR3 nucleotides: TGTGCCAGCAGCTTTCGACAGGGGAGTGGCTACACCTTC.

This chain joins TRBV6-6 and TRBJ1-5; D not certain. The germline V and J ends were trimmed by 5 bases and 2 bases, with 16 bases remaining between them. The CDR3 runs to 16 residues. In germline, CDR1 is MNHNY, CDR2 SVGAGI (reference sequence). This CDR3 is CASSQPSEGGNQPQHF. The CDR3 DNA reads as TGTGCCAGCAGTCAGCCTTCAGAGGGAGGCAATCAGCCCCAGCATTTT.

This clone was seen just once. This rearrangement joins TRBV7-9 to TRBJ1-1; D is ambiguous. Trimming stripped 6 bases from V and 6 bases from J, with 11 bases between. The CDR3 loop spans 12 amino acids. Germline V gene data show CDR1 as SEHNR and CDR2 as FQNEAQ (reference sequence). The CDR3 nucleotides read TGTGCCAGCAGGGCTGAGGGCCCTGAAGCTTTCTTT. This gives the protein CASRAEGPEAFF.

The chain combines TRBV9 with TRBJ1-2, with 7 bases aligning to TRBD1. The V gene's germline CDR1 is SGDLS and CDR2 YYNGEE. With 4 bases clipped from V and 4 bases from J, the junction kept 10 bases outside the gene matches. The CDR3 consists of 15 residues. For the CDR3, the DNA is TGTGCCAGCAGCCTCTTGGACAGGAGTTCCTATGGCTACACCTTC. Its protein is CASSLLDRSSYGYTF. Combining the CDR3 with reference TRBV9 and TRBJ1-2 gives the whole variable domain DSGVTQTPKHLITATGQRVTLRCSPRSGDLSVYWYQQSLDQGLQFLIQYYNGEERAKGNILERFSAQQFPDLHSELNLSSLELGDSALYFCASSLLDRSSYGYTFGSGTRLTVV.